The text below deals with one T cell receptor beta chain. Its cognate antigen is unknown. Only in-frame clones appear in the TCRdb table, and some are missing; sequencing was by immunoSEQ multiplex PCR. The table shows over 65,000 clones, with around 90% occurring only once. The CDR3 runs 13 residues. Looked up from germline, CDR1 is SGDLS and CDR2 is YYNGEE. V was shortened by 3 bases and J by 6 bases, with 13 bases between the two germline ends. No infections or other immune events were documented during collection. The sample comes from a study of identifying expanded T cells in peripheral blood. Findings and caveats of the study: Two-week clone count variance significantly increased as total template count grew.

Sequenced material: blood. This clonotype was obtained from a person aged 18 to 70 in good health. This chain links TRBV9 with TRBJ2-7, with D unclear. The CDR3: CASSGPGLGEQYF. DNA for the CDR3: TGTGCCAGCAGCGGTCCCGGTTTAGGCGAGCAGTACTTC.